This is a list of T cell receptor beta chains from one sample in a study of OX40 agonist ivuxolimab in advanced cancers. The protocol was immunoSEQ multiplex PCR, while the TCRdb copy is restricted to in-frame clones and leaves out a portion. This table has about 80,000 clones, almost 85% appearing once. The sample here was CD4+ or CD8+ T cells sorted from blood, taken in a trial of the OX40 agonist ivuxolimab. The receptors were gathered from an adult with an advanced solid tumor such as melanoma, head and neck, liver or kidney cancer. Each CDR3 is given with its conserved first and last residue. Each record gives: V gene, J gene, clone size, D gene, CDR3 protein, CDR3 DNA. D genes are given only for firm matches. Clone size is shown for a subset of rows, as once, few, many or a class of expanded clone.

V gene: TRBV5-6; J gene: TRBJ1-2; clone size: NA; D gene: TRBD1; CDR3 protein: CASSPVGQGTGYTF; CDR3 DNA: TGTGCCAGCAGCCCGGTGGGACAGGGAACCGGCTACACCTTC
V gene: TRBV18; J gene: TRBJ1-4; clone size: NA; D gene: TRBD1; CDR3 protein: CASSPGGQSATNEKLFF; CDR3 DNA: TGTGCCAGCTCACCAGGGGGACAGTCTGCAACTAATGAAAAACTGTTTTTT
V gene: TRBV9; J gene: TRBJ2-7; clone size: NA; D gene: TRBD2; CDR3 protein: CASSQTSGGYEQYF; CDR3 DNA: TGTGCCAGCAGCCAAACTAGCGGGGGGTACGAGCAGTACTTC
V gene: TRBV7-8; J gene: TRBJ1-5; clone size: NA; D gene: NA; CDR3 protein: CASSPDRGLGNQPQHF; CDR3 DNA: TGTGCCAGCAGCCCCGATAGGGGCTTGGGCAATCAGCCCCAGCATTTT
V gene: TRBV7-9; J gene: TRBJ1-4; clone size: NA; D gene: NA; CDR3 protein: CASSLAQGTNEKLFF; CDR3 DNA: TGTGCCAGCAGCTTAGCGCAGGGAACTAATGAAAAACTGTTTTTT
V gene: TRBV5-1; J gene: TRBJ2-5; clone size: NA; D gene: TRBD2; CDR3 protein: CASSLVLAGSRGETQYF; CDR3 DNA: TGCGCCAGCAGCTTGGTCCTAGCGGGATCGAGAGGGGAGACCCAGTACTTC
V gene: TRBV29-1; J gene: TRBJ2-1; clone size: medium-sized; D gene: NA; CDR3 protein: CSVGADNEQFF; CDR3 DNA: TGCAGCGTTGGAGCGGACAATGAGCAGTTCTTC
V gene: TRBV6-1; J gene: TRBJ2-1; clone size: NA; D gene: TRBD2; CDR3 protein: CASSRTSPSYNEQFF; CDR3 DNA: TGTGCCAGCAGTCGGACTAGCCCCTCCTACAATGAGCAGTTCTTC
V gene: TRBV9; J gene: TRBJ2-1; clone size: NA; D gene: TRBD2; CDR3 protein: CASSERLAGNYYNEQFF; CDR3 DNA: TGTGCCAGCAGCGAGAGACTAGCGGGGAACTACTACAATGAGCAGTTCTTC
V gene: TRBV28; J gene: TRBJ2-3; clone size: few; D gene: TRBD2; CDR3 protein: CASSKGTSGGTDTQYF; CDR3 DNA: TGTGCCAGCAGTAAAGGGACTAGCGGGGGGACGGATACGCAGTATTTT
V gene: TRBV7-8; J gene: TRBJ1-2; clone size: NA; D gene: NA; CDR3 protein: CASSLAQGVYYGYTF; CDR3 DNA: TGTGCCAGCAGCTTAGCGCAAGGGGTGTACTATGGCTACACCTTC
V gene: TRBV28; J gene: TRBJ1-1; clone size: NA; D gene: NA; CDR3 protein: CASAYPDLSEAFF; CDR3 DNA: TGTGCCAGCGCCTACCCGGACCTATCTGAAGCTTTCTTT
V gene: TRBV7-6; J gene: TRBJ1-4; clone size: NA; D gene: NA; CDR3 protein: CASSLLSRWEPATNEKLFF; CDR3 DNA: TGTGCCAGCAGCCTACTATCAAGGTGGGAACCCGCAACTAATGAAAAACTGTTTTTT
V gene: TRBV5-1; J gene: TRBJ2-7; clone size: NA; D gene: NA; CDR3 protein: CASSLDGERYEQYF; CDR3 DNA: TGCGCCAGCAGCTTGGATGGGGAACGCTACGAGCAGTACTTC
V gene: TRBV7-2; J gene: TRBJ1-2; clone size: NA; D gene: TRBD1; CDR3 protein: CASSLVTGAPNYGYTF; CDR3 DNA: TGTGCCAGCAGCTTAGTGACAGGGGCCCCTAACTATGGCTACACCTTC
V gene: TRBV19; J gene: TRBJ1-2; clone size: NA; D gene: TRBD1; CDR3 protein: CASSIVEGAGGYTF; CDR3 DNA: TGTGCCAGTAGTATTGTCGAGGGGGCAGGTGGCTACACCTTC
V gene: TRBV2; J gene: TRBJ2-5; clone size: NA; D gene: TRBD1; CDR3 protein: CASSEVWTGGETQYF; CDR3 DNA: TGTGCCAGCAGTGAAGTTTGGACAGGGGGAGAGACCCAGTACTTC
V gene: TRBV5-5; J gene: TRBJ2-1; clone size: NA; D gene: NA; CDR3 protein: CASSFVNEQFF; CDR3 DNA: TGTGCCAGCAGCTTTGTCAATGAGCAGTTCTTC
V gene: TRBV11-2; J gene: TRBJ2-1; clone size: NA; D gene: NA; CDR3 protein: CASSLDAAGHLGEQFF; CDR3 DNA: TGTGCCAGCAGCTTAGATGCAGCGGGTCACCTCGGGGAGCAGTTCTTC
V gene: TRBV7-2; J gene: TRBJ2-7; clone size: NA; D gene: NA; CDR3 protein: CASSGSPVSYEQYF; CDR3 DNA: TGTGCCAGCAGCGGGAGTCCGGTATCCTACGAGCAGTACTTC
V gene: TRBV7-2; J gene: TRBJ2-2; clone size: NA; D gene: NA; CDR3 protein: CASSLGGLNTGELFF; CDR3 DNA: TGTGCCAGCAGCTTAGGAGGGTTGAACACCGGGGAGCTGTTTTTT
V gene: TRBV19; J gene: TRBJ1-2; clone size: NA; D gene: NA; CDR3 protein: CASSTTIDRRYGYTF; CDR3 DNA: TGTGCCAGTAGTACAACCATCGACAGGAGGTATGGCTACACCTTC
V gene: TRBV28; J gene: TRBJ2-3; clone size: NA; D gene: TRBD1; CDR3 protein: CASSDDRGRVTDTQYF; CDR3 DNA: TGTGCCAGCAGTGACGACAGGGGGCGCGTCACAGATACGCAGTATTTT
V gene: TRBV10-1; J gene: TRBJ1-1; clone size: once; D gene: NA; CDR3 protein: CASSESNGGEAFF; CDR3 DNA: TGCGCCAGCAGTGAGTCTAATGGGGGTGAAGCTTTCTTT
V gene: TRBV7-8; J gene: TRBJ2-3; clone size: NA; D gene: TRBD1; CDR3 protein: CASSQGQGRGTDTQYF; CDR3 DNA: TGTGCCAGCAGCCAGGGACAGGGAAGGGGCACAGATACGCAGTATTTT
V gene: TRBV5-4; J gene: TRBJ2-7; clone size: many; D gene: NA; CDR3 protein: CASSPTADSYEQYF; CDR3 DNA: TGTGCCAGCAGCCCGACGGCGGATTCCTACGAGCAGTACTTC
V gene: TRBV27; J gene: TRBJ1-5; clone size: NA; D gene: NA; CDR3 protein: CASSQRYSNQPQHF; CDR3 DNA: TGTGCCAGCAGCCAAAGGTATAGCAATCAGCCCCAGCATTTT
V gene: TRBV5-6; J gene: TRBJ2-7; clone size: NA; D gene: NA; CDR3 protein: CASSLGPNYEQYF; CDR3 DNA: TGTGCCAGCAGCTTGGGGCCCAACTACGAGCAGTACTTC
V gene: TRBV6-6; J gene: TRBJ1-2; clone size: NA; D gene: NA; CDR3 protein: CASSDPETVSINGYTF; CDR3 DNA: TGTGCCAGCAGCGACCCGGAAACCGTATCGATCAATGGCTACACCTTC
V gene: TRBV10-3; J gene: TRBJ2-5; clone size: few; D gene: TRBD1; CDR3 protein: CAIRETGKGTQYF; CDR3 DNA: TGTGCCATCAGGGAGACAGGGAAAGGGACCCAGTACTTC
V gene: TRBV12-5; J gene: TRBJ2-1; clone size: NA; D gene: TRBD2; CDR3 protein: CASGTSGAVSYNEQFF; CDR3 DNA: TGTGCTAGTGGTACTAGCGGGGCCGTCTCCTACAATGAGCAGTTCTTC
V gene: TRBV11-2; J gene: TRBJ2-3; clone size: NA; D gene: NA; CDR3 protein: CASNPGRSTDTQYF; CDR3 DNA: TGTGCCAGCAATCCGGGACGGAGCACAGATACGCAGTATTTT
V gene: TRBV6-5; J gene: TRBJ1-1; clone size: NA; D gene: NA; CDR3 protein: CASSYLHDNTEAFF; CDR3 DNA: TGTGCCAGCAGTTACCTTCACGATAACACTGAAGCTTTCTTT
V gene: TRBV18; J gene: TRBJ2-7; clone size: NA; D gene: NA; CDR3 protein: CASSPNPDSYEQYF; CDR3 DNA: TGTGCCAGCTCACCAAATCCGGACTCCTACGAGCAGTACTTC
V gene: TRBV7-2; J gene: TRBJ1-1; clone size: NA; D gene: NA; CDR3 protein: CASSLGPGMNTEAFF; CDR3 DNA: TGTGCCAGCAGCTTAGGTCCAGGCATGAACACTGAAGCTTTCTTT
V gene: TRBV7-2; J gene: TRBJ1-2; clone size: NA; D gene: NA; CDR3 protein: CASSLDRGKGYTF; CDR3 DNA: TGTGCCAGCAGCTTAGATCGGGGGAAAGGCTACACCTTC
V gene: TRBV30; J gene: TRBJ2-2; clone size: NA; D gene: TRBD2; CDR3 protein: CAWSVPHSGRGTGELFF; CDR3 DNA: TGTGCCTGGAGTGTTCCCCATAGCGGGAGAGGGACCGGGGAGCTGTTTTTT
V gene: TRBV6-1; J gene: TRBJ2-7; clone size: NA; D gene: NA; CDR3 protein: CASRTELGSEQYF; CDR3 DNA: TGTGCCAGCAGGACCGAGCTAGGATCCGAGCAGTACTTC
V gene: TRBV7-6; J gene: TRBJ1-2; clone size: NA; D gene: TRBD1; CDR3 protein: CASSLVAGGYNYGYTF; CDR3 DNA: TGTGCCAGCAGCTTAGTGGCAGGGGGCTATAACTATGGCTACACCTTC
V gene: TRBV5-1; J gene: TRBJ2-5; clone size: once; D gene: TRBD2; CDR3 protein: CASSLSGSGEGQETQYF; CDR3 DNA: TGCGCCAGCAGCTTAAGCGGGAGTGGAGAGGGGCAAGAGACCCAGTACTTC
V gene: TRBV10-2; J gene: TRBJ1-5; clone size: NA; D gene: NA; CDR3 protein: CAIKSAGAGQPQHF; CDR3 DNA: TGTGCCATCAAATCAGCAGGGGCCGGTCAGCCCCAGCATTTT
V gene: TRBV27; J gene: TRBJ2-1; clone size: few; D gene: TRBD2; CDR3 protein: CASSFLGLAGASGSYNEQFF; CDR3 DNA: TGTGCCAGCAGTTTCTTGGGACTAGCGGGTGCGTCCGGCTCCTACAATGAGCAGTTCTTC
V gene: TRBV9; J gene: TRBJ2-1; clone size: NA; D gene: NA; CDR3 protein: CASSVADYNEQFF; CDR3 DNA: TGTGCCAGCAGCGTAGCCGACTACAATGAGCAGTTCTTC
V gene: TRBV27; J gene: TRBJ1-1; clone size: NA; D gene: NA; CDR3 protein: CASSFWGSTEAFF; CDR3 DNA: TGTGCCAGCAGTTTTTGGGGGAGCACTGAAGCTTTCTTT
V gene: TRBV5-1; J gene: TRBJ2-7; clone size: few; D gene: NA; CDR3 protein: CASSATGYSYEQYF; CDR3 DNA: TGCGCCAGCAGCGCCACAGGTTACTCCTACGAGCAGTACTTC
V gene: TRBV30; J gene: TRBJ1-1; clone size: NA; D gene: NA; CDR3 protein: CAWSGQANTEAFF; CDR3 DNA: TGTGCCTGGAGTGGCCAGGCGAACACTGAAGCTTTCTTT
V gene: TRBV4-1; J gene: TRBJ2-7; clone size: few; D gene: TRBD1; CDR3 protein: CASSQHGTGVTGPYEQYF; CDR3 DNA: TGCGCCAGCAGCCAACACGGGACAGGGGTTACGGGACCGTACGAGCAGTACTTC
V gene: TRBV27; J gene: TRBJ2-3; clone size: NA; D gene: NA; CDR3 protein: CASSPLGVSDTQYF; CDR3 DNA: TGTGCCAGCAGTCCTCTGGGAGTTTCAGATACGCAGTATTTT
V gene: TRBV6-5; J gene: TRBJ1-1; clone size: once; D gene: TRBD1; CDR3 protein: CASSYRTGMNTEAFF; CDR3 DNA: TGTGCCAGCAGTTATAGGACAGGGATGAACACTGAAGCTTTCTTT
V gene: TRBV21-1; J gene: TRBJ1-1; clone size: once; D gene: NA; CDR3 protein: CASSDDNETANTEAFF; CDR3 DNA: TGTGCCAGCAGCGATGATAATGAGACAGCAAACACTGAAGCTTTCTTT
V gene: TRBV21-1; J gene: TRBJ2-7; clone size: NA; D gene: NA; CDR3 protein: CASSKWNRKGASGDEQYF; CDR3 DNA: TGTGCCAGCAGCAAATGGAATCGGAAAGGGGCCTCAGGGGACGAGCAGTACTTC
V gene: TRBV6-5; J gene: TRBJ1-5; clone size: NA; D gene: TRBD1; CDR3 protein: CASSRGQGINQPQHF; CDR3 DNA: TGTGCCAGCAGTCGAGGACAGGGGATCAATCAGCCCCAGCATTTT
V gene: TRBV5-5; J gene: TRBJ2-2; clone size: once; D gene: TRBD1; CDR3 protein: CASSHDRGASTGELFF; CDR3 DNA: TGTGCCAGCAGCCACGACAGGGGCGCGAGCACCGGGGAGCTGTTTTTT
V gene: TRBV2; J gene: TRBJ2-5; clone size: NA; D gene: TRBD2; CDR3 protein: CASLLGGETQYF; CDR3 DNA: TGTGCCAGCCTGTTGGGGGGGGAGACCCAGTACTTC